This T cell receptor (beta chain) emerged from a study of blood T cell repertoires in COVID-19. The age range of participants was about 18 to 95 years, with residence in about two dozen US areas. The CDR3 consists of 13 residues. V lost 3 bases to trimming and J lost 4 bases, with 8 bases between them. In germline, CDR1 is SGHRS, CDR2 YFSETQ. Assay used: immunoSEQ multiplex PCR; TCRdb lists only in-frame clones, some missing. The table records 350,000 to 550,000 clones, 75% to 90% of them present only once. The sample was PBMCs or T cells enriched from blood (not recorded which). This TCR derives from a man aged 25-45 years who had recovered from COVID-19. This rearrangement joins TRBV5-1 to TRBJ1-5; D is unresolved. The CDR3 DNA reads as TGCGCCAGCAGCTCGGGTCTTAATCAGCCCCAGCATTTT. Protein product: CASSSGLNQPQHF.